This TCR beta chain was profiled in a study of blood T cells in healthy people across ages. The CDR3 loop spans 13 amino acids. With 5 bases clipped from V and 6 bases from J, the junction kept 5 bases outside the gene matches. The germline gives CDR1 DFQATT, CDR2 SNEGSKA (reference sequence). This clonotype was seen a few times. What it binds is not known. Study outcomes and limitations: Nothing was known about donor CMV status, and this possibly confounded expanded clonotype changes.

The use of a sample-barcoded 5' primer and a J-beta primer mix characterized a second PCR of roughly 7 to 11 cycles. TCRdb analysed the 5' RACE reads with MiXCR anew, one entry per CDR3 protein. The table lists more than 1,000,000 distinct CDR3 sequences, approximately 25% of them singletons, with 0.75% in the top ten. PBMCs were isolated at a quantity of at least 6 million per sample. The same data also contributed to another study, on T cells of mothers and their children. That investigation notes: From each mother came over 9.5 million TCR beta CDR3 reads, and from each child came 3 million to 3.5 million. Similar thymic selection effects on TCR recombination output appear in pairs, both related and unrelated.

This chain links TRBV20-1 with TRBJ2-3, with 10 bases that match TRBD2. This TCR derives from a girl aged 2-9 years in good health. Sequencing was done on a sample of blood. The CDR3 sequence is CSAAAGGSDTQYF. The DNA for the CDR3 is TGCAGTGCTGCAGCGGGGGGGTCTGATACGCAGTATTTT.